The clone carrying this T cell receptor beta chain came up many times. The CDR3 has 14 amino acids. Germline CDR1 and CDR2: DFQATT and SNEGSKA (reference sequence). Trimming left V 3 bases short and J 0 bases short, with 12 bases between. TCRdb re-called the RT-PCR reads through MiXCR, storing one row per CDR3 protein. The sample carries 550,000 to 750,000 distinct CDR3 sequences, 13% to 15% recorded once. The clonotype comes from a female donor in good health, serving as a healthy control. V usage is TRBV20-1 and J usage is TRBJ2-7; D is undetermined. The sequenced material came from memory CD4+ T cells from blood. The DNA of the CDR3 is TGCAGTGCTAGCCCCCAAGACCACTCCTACGAGCAGTACTTC. This codes for CSASPQDHSYEQYF.